The next 8 T cell receptor beta chains were all read from a single sample in a study of cytomegalovirus exposure and HLA in healthy donors. The primer mix had 60 Vbeta and 13 Jbeta primers. Profiled with immunoSEQ multiplex PCR; TCRdb holds only in-frame clones, not every one. The table has over 130,000 clones, just over 65% seen once. What was sequenced was PBMCs. The receptors were gathered from a woman in her sixties or seventies in good health and CMV-seronegative.

This clone appeared a single time. The gene calls are TRBV7-8 and TRBJ2-3; D unclear. Germline-derived CDR1 and CDR2 are SGHVS and FQNEAQ. The CDR3 runs to 16 residues. The ends were cut back, 1 base at V and 0 bases at J, with 11 bases in the middle. The CDR3 loop reads CASSLDPSSSTDTQYF. CDR3 coding DNA: TGTGCCAGCAGCTTAGACCCTAGTTCTAGCACAGATACGCAGTATTTT.

This clone was counted once. The chain is built from TRBV9 and TRBJ1-3; D ambiguous. Germline assignment: CDR1 SGDLS and CDR2 YYNGEE. The V and J ends lost 3 bases and 1 base respectively, with 14 bases between them. The CDR3 covers 16 residues. CDR3 loop: CASSEGEGMSGNTIYF. CDR3 in DNA: TGTGCCAGCAGCGAAGGAGAGGGCATGTCTGGAAACACCATATATTTT.

CDR3 sequence: CASSLEGVRGTEAFF. The CDR3 DNA reads as TGTGCCAGCAGCTTGGAGGGGGTGAGGGGGACTGAAGCTTTCTTT. This chain uses TRBV5-4 with TRBJ1-1; tentatively, D is TRBD1 (6 bases). Trimming cost V 0 bases and J 5 bases, with 14 bases left between them. CDR1 is SGHNT and CDR2 is YYREEE in the germline V gene (reference sequence). The length of the CDR3 is 15 residues. Combining the CDR3 with reference TRBV5-4 and TRBJ1-1 gives the whole variable domain ETGVTQSPTHLIKTRGQQVTLRCSSQSGHNTVSWYQQALGQGPQFIFQYYREEENGRGNFPPRFSGLQFPNYSSELNVNALELDDSALYLCASSLEGVRGTEAFFGQGTRLTVV.

This clone was counted between two and nine times. The chain carries TRBV6-4 and TRBJ2-1; D is possibly TRBD1 (5 bases). The CDR3 is made up of 13 amino acids. Trimming left V 4 bases short and J 9 bases short, with 13 bases between. Germline loops: CDR1 MRHNA, CDR2 SNTAGT. CDR3 protein: CASSGNPGREQFF. As DNA, the CDR3 is TGTGCCAGCAGTGGAAACCCAGGGCGTGAGCAGTTCTTC.

This clone was seen a few times. CDR3 nucleotides: TGTGCCAGCAGCTTGATCAGTCCTAGCACAGATACGCAGTATTTT. Translated: CASSLISPSTDTQYF. The rearrangement links TRBV5-5 to TRBJ2-3, with D hard to call. The CDR3 extends over 15 amino acids. Per germline, CDR1 SGHKS and CDR2 YYEKEE (reference sequence). Trimming stripped 1 base from V and 0 bases from J, with 9 bases between.

The chain is built from TRBV6-6 and TRBJ1-3, with D possibly matching TRBD1 (6 bases). The V end lost 2 bases, the J end lost 2 bases, and 10 bases lay between the germline ends. This CDR3 has 15 residues. Germline V gives CDR1 MNHNY, CDR2 SVGAGI (reference sequence). The CDR3 sequence: CASSYRQGPGNTIYF. In nucleotides, the CDR3 is TGTGCCAGCAGTTACCGGCAGGGGCCTGGAAACACCATATATTTT.

This sequence joins TRBV2 and TRBJ2-4; a weak D match, TRBD2 (5 bases). The length of the CDR3 is 17 residues. The V end lost 1 base, the J end lost 0 bases, and 13 bases lay between the germline ends. Germline CDR1 reads SNHLY; CDR2 reads FYNNEI. The DNA for the CDR3 is TGTGCCAGCAGTGAAGGTGGGGAGACTCTAGCCAAAAACATTCAGTACTTC. This translates into CASSEGGETLAKNIQYF.

This clone was observed a few times. The chain is built from TRBV4-3 and TRBJ2-7; D is ambiguous. The V end was cut by 1 base, the J end by 3 bases, with 10 bases between. Per germline, CDR1 LGHNA and CDR2 YSLEER. The CDR3 extends over 14 amino acids. The CDR3 reads CASSQGLTNYEQYF. CDR3 in DNA: TGCGCCAGCAGCCAAGGGCTAACTAACTACGAGCAGTACTTC.